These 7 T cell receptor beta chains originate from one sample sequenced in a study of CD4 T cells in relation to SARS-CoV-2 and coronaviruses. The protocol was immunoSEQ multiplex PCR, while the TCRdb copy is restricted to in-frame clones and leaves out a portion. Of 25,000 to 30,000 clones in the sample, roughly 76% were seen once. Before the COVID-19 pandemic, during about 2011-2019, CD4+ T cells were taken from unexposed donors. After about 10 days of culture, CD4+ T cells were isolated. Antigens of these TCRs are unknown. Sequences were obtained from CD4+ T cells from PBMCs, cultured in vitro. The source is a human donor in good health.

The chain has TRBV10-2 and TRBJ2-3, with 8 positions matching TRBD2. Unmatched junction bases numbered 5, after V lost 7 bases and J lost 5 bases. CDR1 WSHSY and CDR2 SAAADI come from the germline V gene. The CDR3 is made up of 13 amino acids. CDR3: CASTTGGLDTQYF. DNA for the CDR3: TGCGCCAGCACAACGGGGGGGTTAGATACGCAGTATTTT.

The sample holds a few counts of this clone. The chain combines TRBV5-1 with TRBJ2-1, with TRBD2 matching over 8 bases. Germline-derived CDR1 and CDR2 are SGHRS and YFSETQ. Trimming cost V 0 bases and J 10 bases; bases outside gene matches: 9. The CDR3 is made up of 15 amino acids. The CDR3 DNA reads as TGCGCCAGCAGCTTGGAGGGTAGCGGGGATAAGGAGCAGTTCTTC. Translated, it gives CASSLEGSGDKEQFF.

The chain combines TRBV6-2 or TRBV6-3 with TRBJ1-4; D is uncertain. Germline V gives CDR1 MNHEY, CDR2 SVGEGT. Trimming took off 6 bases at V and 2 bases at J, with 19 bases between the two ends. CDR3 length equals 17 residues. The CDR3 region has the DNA TGTGCCAGCAGCCCTATATTCGTAACAGAGACTAATGAAAAACTGTTTTTT. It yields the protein CASSPIFVTETNEKLFF.

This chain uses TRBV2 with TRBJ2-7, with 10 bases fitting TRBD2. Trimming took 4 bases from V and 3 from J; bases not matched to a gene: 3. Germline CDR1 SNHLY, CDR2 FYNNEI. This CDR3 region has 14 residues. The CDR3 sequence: CASSGVAGGYEQYF. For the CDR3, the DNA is TGTGCCAGCAGTGGGGTAGCGGGGGGCTACGAGCAGTACTTC. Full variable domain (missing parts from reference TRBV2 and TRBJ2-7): EPEVTQTPSHQVTQMGQEVILRCVPISNHLYFYWYRQILGQKVEFLVSFYNNEISEKSEIFDDQFSVERPDGSNFTLKIRSTKLEDSAMYFCASSGVAGGYEQYFGPGTRLTVT.

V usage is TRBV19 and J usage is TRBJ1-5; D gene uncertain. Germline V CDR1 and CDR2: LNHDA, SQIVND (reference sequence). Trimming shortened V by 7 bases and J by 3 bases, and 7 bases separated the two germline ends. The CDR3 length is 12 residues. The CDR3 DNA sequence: TGTGCCAGTAACACCGTCAATCAGCCCCAGCATTTT. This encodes CASNTVNQPQHF.

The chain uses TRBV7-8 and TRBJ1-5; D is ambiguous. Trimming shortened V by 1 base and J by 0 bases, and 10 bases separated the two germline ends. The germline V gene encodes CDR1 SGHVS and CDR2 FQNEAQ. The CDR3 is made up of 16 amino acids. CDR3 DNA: TGTGCCAGCAGCTTAGGTTTTGCTGCTAGCAATCAGCCCCAGCATTTT. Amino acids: CASSLGFAASNQPQHF.

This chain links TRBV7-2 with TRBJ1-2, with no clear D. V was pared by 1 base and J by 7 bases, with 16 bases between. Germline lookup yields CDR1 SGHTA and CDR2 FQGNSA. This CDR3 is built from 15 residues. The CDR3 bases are TGTGCCAGCAGCTTAGAGCGGTCGGTAACTAGTGGCTACACCTTC. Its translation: CASSLERSVTSGYTF.